This entry concerns a single T cell receptor beta chain. Which antigen it targets is not known. The record has no base qualities; no much larger clone is one base away. Moderately to severely active disease, a Clinical Activity Score of at least 3, a NOSPECS grade of at least 4, and a duration under 3 months were present in ophthalmopathy patients. Patients with uncontrolled infections, other autoimmune diseases, pregnancy or lactation were excluded. Diagnoses relied on clinical symptoms, serum thyroxine and TRAb, thyroid ultrasound and orbital computed tomography. Ficoll-Paque density gradient centrifugation was used to isolate PBMCs from 9.5 to 10 ml of fresh peripheral blood. Trizol reagent was used to extract total RNA, and RNA quality was then checked on an Agilent 2100 Bioanalyzer. The TCR beta CDR3 regions were amplified from RNA transcripts. The first round of RT-PCR for the TCR CDR3 was performed with the HTBI primer set and the Qiagen OneStep RT-PCR kit. A second multiplex PCR round built the libraries, followed by size selection and purification. Paired-end sequencing of the libraries was performed with 100 bp reads on an Illumina HiSeq2000. The source study handled its data this way. SOAPnuke was used to process the raw data, removing reads that contained adapters or uncalled bases, had a mean Phred below 15, or lacked an exact match to the constant primer or identifier. COPE v1.2.5 was used to merge the high-quality paired reads, and each unique nucleotide sequence was defined as a clonotype. MiTCR v1.1 was used to align clonotypes to the IMGT TRBV, TRBD and TRBJ reference segments. Only V-J combinations with frequency above 0.0001, covering approximately 99% of repertoires, were analysed. The TCS score was defined as F50 (clonal expansion) divided by E x V (chaos), with BLOSUM62-based TCRdist calculated between CDR3 peptides within each V-J. Welch's t-statistics and random forest reduced several hundred V-J features to 10 to 15, which were used in a naive Bayes classifier (R e1071). The public reads were quality trimmed at Q25 with fastp and then assembled into clones with MiXCR by TCRdb, keeping productive beta chains. Identical CDR3 protein sequences are pooled into one entry, listed with their most common genes and DNA. The V and J calls and clone size are TCRdb's, not the authors'. Across this sample there are approximately 530,000 distinct CDR3 sequences, with just under 20% seen only once. Jointly, the top ten make up 45% to 50% of the sample.

The sample comes from a study of T cells in Graves' hyperthyroidism and ophthalmopathy (dated by TCRdb to between 2018 and 2021). Turning to the overall study: Peripheral blood samples were taken at initial diagnosis, before any treatment was given. After blood sampling, hyperthyroidism patients were treated with methimazole at a starting dose of 30 mg daily, and ophthalmopathy patients were treated with high-dose intravenous methylprednisolone. Thyroid tissue and blood T-cell repertoires from about 6 Graves' hyperthyroidism patients were also compared in the study. To identify TCR V-J signatures that set the groups apart, the researchers used a discovery cohort of about a hundred patients, made up of roughly 45 with Graves' ophthalmopathy and about 60 with stable Graves' hyperthyroidism. An independent validation cohort of some 18 hyperthyroidism patients and about 15 patients who later progressed to ophthalmopathy tested prospective prediction of ophthalmopathy. The roughly 94 discovery patients were randomly divided into training and test sets at a 7:3 ratio. According to the paper, TCR Vbeta CDR3 sequencing was carried out on 120 to 150 peripheral blood samples, which came from fewer than 50 ophthalmopathy, under 85 hyperthyroidism and about 17 progressor patients.

General findings and caveats noted by the study authors: No statistical method was used to fix the sample size in advance, and group allocation was not hidden from the investigators. During validation, the model predicted progression to ophthalmopathy a median of about 5.9 months ahead of onset, with approximately 70% sensitivity and 72.22% specificity. Most expanded thyroid clonotypes (frequency above 0.001) were also detected in blood, suggesting blood repertoires may reflect thyroid immune responses. A model built on a 13 V-J signature distinguished ophthalmopathy from stable hyperthyroidism, reaching roughly 88% sensitivity and around 82% specificity in cross-validation and 80%/75% in testing.

The CDR3, cysteine through phenylalanine, is 19 amino acids long. The CDR3 DNA has 57 bases and is translated from base 1. According to the germline V gene, CDR1 reads SGHAT and CDR2 reads FQNNGV. Relative to germline, V is missing 8 bases and J is missing 4 bases, with 17 bases of the junction outside any gene match. The sample was blood. The chain uses TRBV11-2 and TRBJ2-1, with 13 bases in between that match TRBD2. This TCR derives from a man aged 35-49 years with Graves' ophthalmopathy. The CDR3 is CASGCPPTGTSGTYNEQFF. Read as DNA, the sequence is TGTGCCAGCGGATGCCCCCCTACCGGGACTAGCGGGACATACAATGAGCAGTTCTTC.